This TCR beta chain was sequenced during a study of Graves' ophthalmopathy and Graves' hyperthyroidism. Findings and limits, study-wide: Also, most clonotypes expanded in the thyroid above 0.001 frequency appeared in blood.

Germline CDR1 is MNHEY and CDR2 is SVGAGI. The ends were cut back, 8 bases at V and 4 bases at J, with 15 bases in the middle. This CDR3 is 13 amino acids long. Participants with hyperthyroidism, aged 18 to 65, were newly diagnosed with under 2 months' duration. CDR3 regions of TCR beta were amplified from RNA transcripts. HTBI-primed first-round RT-PCR preceded second-round multiplex PCR. One entry per CDR3 protein, called by TCRdb with MiXCR from the multiplex PCR reads. This sample has around 1,000,000 distinct CDR3 sequences, with about 35% found just once. Comments on this clonotype: As yet, its antigen is unknown.

The TCR comes from an adult man with Graves' hyperthyroidism. The sequencing sample was made of peripheral blood or thyroid tissue (not recorded which). This chain joins TRBV6-5 and TRBJ2-7; D possibly corresponds to TRBD2 (6 bases). In DNA, the CDR3 is TGTGCCAGCGGAGGGCTTAGAAGATACGAGCAGTACTTC. Translated, it gives CASGGLRRYEQYF.